The rows below give T cell receptor beta chains drawn from one sample of a study of OX40 agonist ivuxolimab in advanced cancers. Data came from immunoSEQ multiplex PCR; TCRdb stores just in-frame clones and leaves some out. The sample shows about 46,000 clones, nearly 80% of them seen only once. The source material was CD4+ or CD8+ T cells sorted from blood, sampled in a trial of the OX40 agonist ivuxolimab. All receptors come from an adult with an advanced solid tumor such as melanoma, head and neck, liver or kidney cancer. CDR3s include the opening cysteine and the closing phenylalanine or tryptophan. The D gene is left open where the match is weak. The size field is filled for only some rows; it gives once, few, many or a size class.

>few|TRBV28|TRBJ2-4|NA
CASRTGRIAKNIQYF
TGTGCCAGCCGGACGGGCCGCATAGCCAAAAACATTCAGTACTTC
>NA|TRBV7-3|TRBJ2-1|NA
CASSLTGREQFF
TGTGCCAGCAGCTTAACAGGGCGTGAGCAGTTCTTC
>NA|TRBV30|TRBJ2-1|NA
CAWSGGNEQFF
TGTGCCTGGAGTGGGGGCAATGAGCAGTTCTTC
>NA|TRBV10-2|TRBJ1-2|NA
CASSDLVYSLGGYTF
TGCGCCAGCAGTGATCTGGTATACTCCCTAGGCGGCTACACCTTC
>NA|TRBV6-1|TRBJ2-2|TRBD1
CATGQGVVSGELFF
TGTGCCACTGGACAGGGCGTTGTCTCCGGGGAGCTGTTTTTT
>once|TRBV10-1|TRBJ2-2|NA
CASSENTGELFF
TGCGCCAGCAGTGAGAACACCGGGGAGCTGTTTTTT
>NA|TRBV18|TRBJ1-1|NA
CASSRQVDNTEAFF
TGTGCCAGCTCACGGCAGGTGGATAACACTGAAGCTTTCTTT
>NA|TRBV25-1|TRBJ2-2|NA
CASNQGNTGELFF
TGTGCCAGCAATCAGGGAAACACCGGGGAGCTGTTTTTT
>NA|TRBV28|TRBJ2-7|TRBD1
CASSLLGTGVYEQYF
TGTGCCAGCAGTTTATTAGGGACAGGGGTTTACGAGCAGTACTTC
>medium-sized|TRBV10-2|TRBJ1-5|TRBD1
CASRIKQGDNQPQHF
TGCGCCAGCAGAATCAAACAGGGGGACAATCAGCCCCAGCATTTT
>NA|TRBV28|TRBJ2-5|TRBD2
CASSSGGTQYF
TGTGCCAGCAGTTCGGGGGGGACCCAGTACTTC
>NA|TRBV5-1|TRBJ2-7|NA
CASSLGPVEDEQYF
TGCGCCAGCAGCTTGGGTCCCGTCGAGGACGAGCAGTACTTC
>NA|TRBV6-5|TRBJ2-1|NA
CASSYSIIFDNEQFF
TGTGCCAGCAGTTACTCGATTATCTTCGACAATGAGCAGTTCTTC
>NA|TRBV6-1|TRBJ1-1|NA
CASREGIWTEAFF
TGTGCCAGCAGAGAGGGGATTTGGACTGAAGCTTTCTTT
>NA|TRBV18|TRBJ1-1|TRBD1
CASSPRTGGANTEAFF
TGTGCCAGCTCACCTCGGACAGGGGGCGCGAACACTGAAGCTTTCTTT
>NA|TRBV11-2|TRBJ1-4|TRBD1
CASSSGQGINEKLFF
TGTGCCAGCAGCTCGGGACAGGGGATTAATGAGAAACTGTTTTTT
>few|TRBV21-1|TRBJ1-5|NA
CASSKAGWQGNQPQHF
TGTGCCAGCAGCAAAGCCGGCTGGCAGGGCAATCAGCCCCAGCATTTT
>few|TRBV6-5|TRBJ1-2|NA
CASSGPETRAYGYTF
TGTGCCAGCAGCGGCCCCGAGACCCGGGCATATGGCTACACCTTC
>NA|TRBV28|TRBJ1-5|NA
CASSLIGRLNQPQHF
TGTGCCAGCAGTTTAATCGGCAGACTCAATCAGCCCCAGCATTTT
>NA|TRBV7-2|TRBJ2-2|NA
CASSLVEGELFF
TGTGCCAGCAGCTTAGTTGAGGGGGAGCTGTTTTTT
>NA|TRBV4-3|TRBJ2-4|TRBD1
CANSQERQGKNIQYF
TGCGCCAACAGCCAAGAACGACAGGGAAAAAACATTCAGTACTTC
>NA|TRBV2|TRBJ2-7|NA
CASVTGSSYEQYF
TGTGCCAGCGTTACAGGGAGCTCCTACGAGCAGTACTTC
>NA|TRBV4-2|TRBJ2-1|NA
CASSRSSRVTSYNEQFF
TGTGCCAGCAGCCGCTCATCCAGGGTTACCAGTTACAATGAGCAGTTCTTC
>NA|TRBV5-4|TRBJ1-6|NA
CASSLRGAQFTPLHF
TGTGCCAGCAGCTTGCGGGGGGCCCAGTTCACACCCCTCCACTTT
>few|TRBV4-2|TRBJ2-7|NA
CASSQDRRDHEQYF
TGTGCCAGCAGCCAAGATCGAAGGGACCACGAGCAGTACTTC
>few|TRBV25-1|TRBJ1-2|NA
CASSRSANYGYTF
TGTGCCAGCAGTCGCAGCGCTAACTATGGCTACACCTTC
>NA|TRBV27|TRBJ1-6|TRBD1
CASSLDRGYSPLHF
TGTGCCAGCAGTTTAGACAGGGGATATTCACCCCTCCACTTT
>few|TRBV14|TRBJ1-1|NA
CASSQDFGLMNTEAFF
TGTGCCAGCAGCCAAGACTTCGGACTGATGAACACTGAAGCTTTCTTT
>NA|TRBV18|TRBJ2-1|TRBD2
CASSPAGGPDEQFF
TGTGCCAGCTCACCGGCGGGAGGGCCGGATGAGCAGTTCTTC
>NA|TRBV28|TRBJ2-5|NA
CASILGGQETQYF
TGTGCCAGCATCCTAGGGGGGCAAGAGACCCAGTACTTC
>NA|TRBV6-5|TRBJ1-1|NA
CASTGRATTTEAFF
TGTGCCAGCACCGGCAGGGCCACAACCACTGAAGCTTTCTTT
>NA|TRBV4-3|TRBJ2-2|NA
CASSQELPDLTGELFF
TGCGCCAGCAGCCAAGAATTACCCGACCTAACCGGGGAGCTGTTTTTT
>NA|TRBV5-1|TRBJ2-7|TRBD2
CASSLGQGSGLAGGEQYF
TGCGCCAGCAGCTTGGGACAGGGGTCGGGACTAGCGGGAGGCGAGCAGTACTTC
>NA|TRBV5-4|TRBJ1-2|TRBD1
CASSDDRGHYGYTF
TGTGCCAGCAGCGACGACAGGGGGCACTATGGCTACACCTTC
>NA|TRBV19|TRBJ1-3|NA
CAAQERAPGNTVYF
TGTGCCGCCCAAGAGAGGGCCCCCGGAAACACCGTATATTTT